What follows are 20 T cell receptor beta chains derived from one specimen sequenced in a study of metastatic and nonmetastatic thyroid tumors. MiXCR reprocessed the PCR reads for TCRdb. The sample includes approximately 30,000 clones, approximately 3.7% of them seen just once. Patients had received no treatment of any kind before thyroid surgery. Sequenced sample: blood. Source of these receptors: a male donor with papillary thyroid cancer or a benign thyroid nodule (not recorded which). Some clones in this sample may be carry-over from other donors' samples.

V is TRBV12-3 or TRBV12-4 and J is TRBJ2-7; D is tentatively TRBD1 or TRBD2 (6 bases each). This CDR3 spans 12 amino acids. V lost 3 bases, J lost 5 bases, and 8 bases lay in between. The CDR3 loop reads CASSFGGHEQYF. CDR3 DNA sequence: TGTGCCAGCAGTTTCGGGGGCCACGAGCAGTACTTC.

This clone was detected a few times. The gene calls are TRBV6-1 and TRBJ2-1, with D maybe TRBD1 (6 bases). Germline values: CDR1 MNHNS, CDR2 SASEGT. This CDR3 has 16 amino acids. Between the trimmed V and J ends, which lost 1 base and 5 bases, there was a span of 15 bases. The DNA for the CDR3 is TGTGCCAGCAGTGAAGTGGTCTGGACAGTAAACAATGAGCAGTTCTTC. This translates into CASSEVVWTVNNEQFF.

Many counts were recorded for this clone. The chain is built from TRBV20-1 and TRBJ1-4; D unclear. Per the germline V gene, CDR1 is DFQATT and CDR2 is SNEGSKA (reference sequence). The CDR3 sequence is 18 residues long. Trimming left V 1 base short and J 0 bases short, with 18 bases between. This chain's CDR3 is CSARGRRVRSSTNEKLFF. CDR3 coding DNA: TGCAGTGCTAGAGGCAGAAGGGTTCGAAGTTCAACTAATGAAAAACTGTTTTTT.

At least ten counts were recorded for this clone. The chain employs TRBV9 and TRBJ2-1, with 9 bases identical to TRBD1. This CDR3 is built from 14 residues. V gave up 4 bases and J gave up 6 bases; unmatched junction bases: 5. Germline V gene sequence: CDR1 SGDLS, CDR2 YYNGEE. CDR3 in DNA: TGTGCCAGCAGCCCTGGGACAGGGCCCAATGAGCAGTTCTTC. Its protein is CASSPGTGPNEQFF.

This clone is termed medium-sized. The chain has TRBV27 and TRBJ1-3; D uncertain. Germline CDR1 and CDR2: MNHEY and SMNVEV (reference sequence). V was shortened by 5 bases and J by 2 bases, with 16 bases between the two germline ends. The CDR3 length is 16 residues. This chain's CDR3 is CASSPTLWAAGNTIYF. The CDR3 DNA reads as TGTGCCAGCAGTCCCACCCTGTGGGCGGCTGGAAACACCATATATTTT.

The chain uses TRBV28 and TRBJ1-6; 7 bases line up with TRBD1. The ends lost 1 base at V and 5 bases at J; junction bases unmatched: 5. The germline V gene encodes CDR1 MDHEN and CDR2 SYDVKM. The CDR3 has 16 amino acids. CDR3 bases: TGTGCCAGCAGTTTATACCAGGGGGTTAATAATTCACCCCTCCACTTT. The encoded protein is CASSLYQGVNNSPLHF.

V gene TRBV7-3 combines with J gene TRBJ1-6; D might be TRBD1 (5 bases). V was cut by 7 bases and J by 7 bases, with 17 bases left in between. CDR3 length: 15 amino acids. Germline-derived CDR1 and CDR2 are SGHTA and FQGTGA. The CDR3 DNA reads as TGTGCCAGCAACCCACTTGGGGGTGAAAATTCACCCCTCCACTTT. Translating gives CASNPLGGENSPLHF.

By sample share, this clone is medium-sized. The rearrangement uses TRBV28 and TRBJ1-2, with D perhaps TRBD1 (5 bases). The CDR3 loop spans 14 amino acids. V gave up 10 bases and J gave up 1 base, with 16 bases separating them. Germline CDR1 MDHEN, CDR2 SYDVKM. CDR3 in amino acids: CAIRRDWNNYGYTF. In DNA, the CDR3 is TGTGCCATCCGCCGGGACTGGAATAACTATGGCTACACCTTC.

By its share, this clone is medium-sized. The chain couples TRBV6-1 to TRBJ1-6, with D maybe TRBD1 (5 bases). CDR3 length: 15 amino acids. Germline CDR1 reads MNHNS; CDR2 reads SASEGT. The germline V and J ends were trimmed by 0 bases and 10 bases, with 13 bases remaining between them. Here the CDR3 reads CASSEADSPGSPLHF. CDR3 nucleotide sequence: TGTGCCAGCAGTGAAGCCGACAGCCCTGGGTCACCCCTCCACTTT.

This clone was counted many times. Written as DNA, the CDR3 is TGTGCCATCAGTGAGTCGATGAACAGGGTGGCTTACAATGAGCAGTTCTTC. It is translated as CAISESMNRVAYNEQFF. This chain uses TRBV10-3 with TRBJ2-1, with a weak D call TRBD1 (6 bases). This CDR3 is built from 17 residues. CDR1 and CDR2 (germline): ENHRY, SYGVKD. Between the trimmed V and J ends, which lost 0 bases and 4 bases, there was a span of 16 bases.

This clone ranks as medium-sized. The J gene is TRBJ1-1, the V gene TRBV6-4; no definite D call. The length of the CDR3 is 13 residues. V was cut by 4 bases and J by 0 bases, with 6 bases left in between. CDR1 is MRHNA and CDR2 is SNTAGT in the germline V gene. This chain's CDR3 is CASSAEVNTEAFF. Written as DNA, the CDR3 is TGTGCCAGCAGTGCCGAAGTGAACACTGAAGCTTTCTTT.

The chain uses TRBV6-2 or TRBV6-3 and TRBJ2-3; the D is unclear. The V gene's germline CDR1 is MNHEY and CDR2 SVGEGT. There are 11 residues in the CDR3. V lost 10 bases and J lost 3, with 8 bases in between. The CDR3 spells CAISLTDTQYF. For the CDR3, the DNA is TGTGCCATCAGCCTTACAGATACGCAGTATTTT.

The chain uses TRBV20-1 and TRBJ2-3; D is uncertain. CDR1 DFQATT and CDR2 SNEGSKA come from the germline V gene (reference sequence). V lost 0 bases to trimming and J lost 0 bases, with 10 bases between them. The CDR3 loop spans 15 amino acids. CDR3 sequence: CSARDLAASTDTQYF. DNA for the CDR3: TGCAGTGCTAGAGATCTGGCGGCTAGCACAGATACGCAGTATTTT.

This clone appeared a few times. V and J are TRBV20-1 and TRBJ2-1; the D gene is possibly TRBD1 (5 bases). CDR1 DFQATT and CDR2 SNEGSKA come from the germline V gene (reference sequence). Trimming removed 6 bases from V and 9 bases from J, with 9 bases in between. The CDR3 is 10 residues long. The CDR3 loop is CSAYRGEQFF. In DNA form, the CDR3 reads TGCAGTGCCTATAGGGGTGAGCAGTTCTTC.

This clone ranks as medium-sized. This rearrangement joins TRBV20-1 to TRBJ1-2; the match to TRBD1 covers 7 bases. Germline V CDR1 and CDR2: DFQATT, SNEGSKA (reference sequence). The CDR3 loop spans 12 amino acids. With 2 bases clipped from V and 3 bases from J, the junction kept 0 bases outside the gene matches. The CDR3 loop reads CSARQGDYGYTF. CDR3 DNA: TGCAGTGCTAGACAGGGGGACTATGGCTACACCTTC.

This clone is labeled as medium-sized. The CDR3 nucleotides read TGTGCCAGCAGCGTAGAAGCGGGGCTGAACACCGGGGAGCTGTTTTTT. The encoded protein is CASSVEAGLNTGELFF. V and J are TRBV9 and TRBJ2-2; 7 positions agree with TRBD2. Germline CDR1 SGDLS, CDR2 YYNGEE. The CDR3 has 16 amino acids. V was clipped by 0 bases and J by 1 base; unmatched bases: 3.

This clone has just a few counts. This chain links TRBV12-3 or TRBV12-4 with TRBJ1-3, with D tentatively TRBD1 (5 bases). V was shortened by 2 bases and J by 0 bases, with 5 bases between the two germline ends. The CDR3 spans 14 residues. CDR3 nucleotides: TGTGCCAGCAGTTTAAGGGGCTCTGGAAACACCATATATTTT. It is translated as CASSLRGSGNTIYF.

This clone has more than one count but fewer than ten. The chain recombines TRBV19 with TRBJ2-3, with TRBD1 identical over 9 bases. With V trimmed by 5 bases and J by 0 bases, 15 bases remained unmatched. The CDR3 runs to 19 residues. From germline, CDR1 is LNHDA and CDR2 SQIVND (reference sequence). This chain's CDR3 is CASSRLGPGQGSSTDTQYF. CDR3 coding DNA: TGTGCCAGTAGTCGACTTGGCCCGGGACAGGGTTCTAGCACAGATACGCAGTATTTT.

This clone was detected many times. The chain combines TRBV7-9 with TRBJ2-1; 13 positions agree with TRBD2. This CDR3 spans 17 amino acids. The junction had 5 bases not matched to a gene; V was cut back by 6 bases and J by 0 bases. The germline V gene has CDR1 SEHNR and CDR2 FQNEAQ (reference sequence). Here the CDR3 reads CASSPGLAGTSYNEQFF. As DNA, the CDR3 is TGTGCCAGCAGTCCGGGACTAGCGGGGACCTCCTACAATGAGCAGTTCTTC.

This clone was recorded at least ten times. The chain couples TRBV20-1 to TRBJ2-4; D call uncertain. This CDR3 is built from 16 residues. V was cut by 3 bases and J by 4 bases, with 19 bases left in between. In germline, CDR1 is DFQATT, CDR2 SNEGSKA (reference sequence). The CDR3 sequence is CSASLYHDSLKNIQYF. The CDR3 DNA reads TGCAGTGCTAGCCTTTATCATGATTCCCTTAAAAACATTCAGTACTTC.